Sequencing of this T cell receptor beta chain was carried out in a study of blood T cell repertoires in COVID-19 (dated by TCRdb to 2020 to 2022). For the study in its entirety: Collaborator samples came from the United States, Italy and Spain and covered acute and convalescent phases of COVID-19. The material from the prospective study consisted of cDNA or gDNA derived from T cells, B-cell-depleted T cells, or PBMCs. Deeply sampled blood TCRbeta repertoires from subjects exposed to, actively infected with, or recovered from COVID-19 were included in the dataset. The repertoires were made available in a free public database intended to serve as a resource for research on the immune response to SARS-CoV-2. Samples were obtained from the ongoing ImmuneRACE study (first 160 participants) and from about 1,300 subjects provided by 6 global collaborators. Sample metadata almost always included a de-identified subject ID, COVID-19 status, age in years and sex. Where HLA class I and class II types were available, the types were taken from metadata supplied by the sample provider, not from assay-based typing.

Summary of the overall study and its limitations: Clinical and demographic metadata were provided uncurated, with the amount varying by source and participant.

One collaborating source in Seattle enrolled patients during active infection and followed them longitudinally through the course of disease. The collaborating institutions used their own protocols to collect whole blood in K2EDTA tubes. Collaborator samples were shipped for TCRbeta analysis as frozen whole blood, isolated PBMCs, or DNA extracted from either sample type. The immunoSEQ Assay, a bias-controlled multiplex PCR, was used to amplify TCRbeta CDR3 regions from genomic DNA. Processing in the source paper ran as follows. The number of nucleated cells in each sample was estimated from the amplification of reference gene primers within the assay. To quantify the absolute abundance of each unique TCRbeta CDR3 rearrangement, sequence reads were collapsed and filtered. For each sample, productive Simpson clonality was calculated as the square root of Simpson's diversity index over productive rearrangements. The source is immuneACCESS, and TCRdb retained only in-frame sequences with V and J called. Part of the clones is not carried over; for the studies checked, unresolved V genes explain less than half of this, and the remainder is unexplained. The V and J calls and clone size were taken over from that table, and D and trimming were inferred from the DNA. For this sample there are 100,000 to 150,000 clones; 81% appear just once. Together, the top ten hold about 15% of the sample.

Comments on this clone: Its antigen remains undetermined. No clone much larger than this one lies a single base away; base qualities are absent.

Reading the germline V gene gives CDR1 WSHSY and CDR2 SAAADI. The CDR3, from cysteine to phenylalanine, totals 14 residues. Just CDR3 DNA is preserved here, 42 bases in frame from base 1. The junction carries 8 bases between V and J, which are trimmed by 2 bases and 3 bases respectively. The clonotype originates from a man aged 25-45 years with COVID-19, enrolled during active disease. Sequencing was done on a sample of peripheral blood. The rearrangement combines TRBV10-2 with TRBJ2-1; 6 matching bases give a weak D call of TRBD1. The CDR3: CASSETQGYNEQFF. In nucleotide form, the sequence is TGCGCCAGCAGTGAGACACAGGGCTACAATGAGCAGTTCTTC.